The 26 T cell receptor beta chains below come from one sample, sequenced in a study of identifying expanded T cells in peripheral blood. The table came from immunoSEQ multiplex PCR; TCRdb's copy has only in-frame clones and leaves some out. The sample records tens of thousands of clones, around nine tenths being singletons. Sequencing was carried out using blood. These receptors were obtained from a person between 18 and 70 years old in good health.

The chain employs TRBV5-4 and TRBJ2-1; perhaps TRBD2 as D (6 bases). Deletions cut 2 bases from V and 0 bases from J, with 18 bases between. The germline V gene encodes CDR1 SGHNT and CDR2 YYREEE (reference sequence). The CDR3 totals 18 residues. The CDR3 DNA reads as TGTGCCAGCAGCTTAGCCGTAGGGAGGCGGGGCTCCTACAATGAGCAGTTCTTC. It yields the protein CASSLAVGRRGSYNEQFF.

The chain links TRBV18 to TRBJ1-2; 7 bases align to TRBD1. J was trimmed by 4 bases and V by 4 bases; bases with no gene match: 3. The CDR3 consists of 13 residues. Per germline, CDR1 KGHSH and CDR2 LQKENI. In nucleotides, the CDR3 is TGTGCCAGCTCACAAGGACAGGCCTATGGCTACACCTTC. It yields the protein CASSQGQAYGYTF.

This clone was recorded once. The rearrangement links TRBV10-1 to TRBJ1-1; D remains unclear. Germline-derived CDR1 and CDR2 are WNHNN and SYGVQD (reference sequence). The CDR3 runs to 15 residues. V lost 9 bases to trimming and J lost 0 bases, with 17 bases between them. The CDR3: CASKTGPYMNTEAFF. The CDR3 DNA follows: TGCGCCAGTAAGACGGGCCCCTATATGAACACTGAAGCTTTCTTT.

This chain connects TRBV27 to TRBJ1-1, with D possibly TRBD1 on 5 matching bases. Germline CDR1 MNHEY, CDR2 SMNVEV (reference sequence). V lost 2 bases to trimming and J lost 5 bases, with 9 bases between them. CDR3 size: 13 residues. CDR3 sequence reads: CASSLGAGTEAFF. As DNA, the CDR3 is TGTGCCAGCAGTTTAGGGGCCGGGACTGAAGCTTTCTTT.

This chain connects TRBV28 to TRBJ2-5; TRBD1 or TRBD2 may be the D gene (5 bases each). The CDR3 sequence is 17 residues long. Germline CDR1 reads MDHEN; CDR2 reads SYDVKM. The V end lost 3 bases, the J end lost 2 bases, and 19 bases lay between the germline ends. CDR3 bases: TGTGCCAGCAGTTTCGTCCCTCAGGGAGATCAACAAGAGACCCAGTACTTC. This translates into CASSFVPQGDQQETQYF.

The rearrangement links TRBV4-3 to TRBJ2-1, with 7 bases identical to TRBD2. CDR1 and CDR2 (germline): LGHNA, YSLEER. The CDR3 covers 14 residues. V was pared by 5 bases and J by 8 bases, with 9 bases of the junction left unmatched. The DNA for the CDR3 is TGCGCCAGCAGCGAACGCGGGAGAGACGATGAGCAGTTCTTC. It specifies CASSERGRDDEQFF.

The chain is built from TRBV29-1 and TRBJ1-2; possible D gene TRBD1, 6 bases. The germline V and J ends were trimmed by 2 bases and 2 bases, with 12 bases remaining between them. The CDR3 is 14 amino acids. CDR1 and CDR2 from the germline V gene are SQVTM and ANQGSEA. The CDR3 loop is CSVEKGVQNYGYTF. The CDR3 DNA reads as TGCAGCGTTGAAAAGGGGGTTCAAAACTATGGCTACACCTTC.

This chain joins TRBV28 and TRBJ2-3, with 8 bases fitting TRBD2. Germline trimming cut 4 bases from V and 4 bases from J; bases unmatched to any gene: 10. Germline V gene sequence: CDR1 MDHEN, CDR2 SYDVKM. The CDR3 extends over 16 amino acids. The CDR3 here is CASSSGTSGSSDTQYF. CDR3 nucleotides: TGTGCCAGCAGTTCCGGGACTAGTGGGTCTTCAGATACGCAGTATTTT.

This clone was seen once. This chain uses TRBV11-2 with TRBJ2-1, with D hard to call. V lost 2 bases and J 6 bases, leaving 8 bases between the germline ends. Germline V gene sequence: CDR1 SGHAT, CDR2 FQNNGV. The CDR3 contains 13 residues. CDR3 nucleotide sequence: TGTGCCAGCAGCTTAAACTGGGGCAATGAGCAGTTCTTC. Amino acids: CASSLNWGNEQFF.

The chain joins TRBV7-3 to TRBJ2-2, with TRBD2 identical over 7 bases. V was pared by 2 bases and J by 2 bases, with 5 bases of the junction left unmatched. The CDR3 loop spans 16 amino acids. Per the germline V gene, CDR1 is SGHTA and CDR2 is FQGTGA. The CDR3 sequence: CASSLGGEKNTGELFF. CDR3 DNA sequence: TGTGCCAGCAGCTTAGGGGGGGAAAAAAACACCGGGGAGCTGTTTTTT.

The rearrangement joins TRBV28 to TRBJ2-1; D call uncertain. V lost 3 bases to trimming and J lost 6 bases, with 9 bases between them. Per the germline V gene, CDR1 is MDHEN and CDR2 is SYDVKM. The CDR3 consists of 13 residues. The DNA for the CDR3 is TGTGCCAGCAGTTTTTGGTCAGCCAATGAGCAGTTCTTC. Protein sequence: CASSFWSANEQFF.

CDR3 protein: CASSLDGSGVTTYEQYF. The CDR3 DNA is TGCGCCAGCAGCTTGGATGGATCGGGAGTGACTACCTACGAGCAGTACTTC. The gene calls are TRBV5-1 and TRBJ2-5; D possibly corresponds to TRBD2 (6 bases). The tail of the sequence fits TRBJ2-7 better, so the J call may be wrong. The CDR3 is 17 amino acids. The germline V gene encodes CDR1 SGHRS and CDR2 YFSETQ.

J is TRBJ1-1 and V is TRBV20-1; D may be TRBD1 (6 bases). Germline V gene sequence: CDR1 DFQATT, CDR2 SNEGSKA (reference sequence). The CDR3 consists of 11 residues. Trimming took off 0 bases at V and 9 bases at J, with 8 bases between the two ends. CDR3 DNA: TGCAGTGCTAGAGAGGACAGACAAGCTTTCTTT. Its protein product is CSAREDRQAFF.

The chain has TRBV18 and TRBJ2-7; 7 bases match TRBD2. Germline values: CDR1 KGHSH, CDR2 LQKENI. V shed 3 bases, J shed 5 bases, and the junction held 1 base outside the gene matches. The CDR3 extends over 12 amino acids. DNA for the CDR3: TGTGCCAGCTCACCGAGCGGGGACGAGCAGTACTTC. This encodes CASSPSGDEQYF.

The V call is TRBV28, the J call TRBJ1-5; TRBD1 agrees at 7 bases. The J segment lost 7 bases and the V segment lost 2 bases, leaving 8 bases of the junction unmatched. Germline V gene lookup returns CDR1 MDHEN and CDR2 SYDVKM. The CDR3 covers 15 residues. The CDR3 DNA follows: TGTGCCAGCAGTTTAATCCCCAGGGGGGAACAGCCCCAGCATTTT. Its protein product is CASSLIPRGEQPQHF.

J is TRBJ2-2 and V is TRBV5-4, with TRBD2 as a possible D gene (7 bases). The CDR3 runs to 16 residues. Trimming shortened V by 3 bases and J by 6 bases, and 18 bases separated the two germline ends. The germline V gene encodes CDR1 SGHNT and CDR2 YYREEE (reference sequence). This CDR3 reads CASSYGTRGASGELFF. As DNA, the CDR3 is TGTGCCAGCAGCTACGGGACCCGGGGGGCATCCGGGGAGCTGTTTTTT.

The chain carries TRBV29-1 and TRBJ2-5; D remains ambiguous. With 2 bases removed from V and 1 base from J, the gap between germline ends came to 8 bases. CDR3 length equals 13 residues. The germline gives CDR1 SQVTM, CDR2 ANQGSEA. CDR3 bases: TGCAGCGTTGAAATCGTGGGCCAAGAGACCCAGTACTTC. It translates to CSVEIVGQETQYF.

The chain has TRBV9 and TRBJ2-1; no reliable D call. The germline V and J ends were trimmed by 4 bases and 7 bases, with 6 bases remaining between them. The CDR3 sequence is 11 residues long. Germline V gives CDR1 SGDLS, CDR2 YYNGEE. This chain's CDR3 is CASSLNNEQFF. DNA of the CDR3: TGTGCCAGCAGCCTTAATAATGAGCAGTTCTTC. The full variable domain, its missing parts supplied by reference TRBV9 and TRBJ2-1, is DSGVTQTPKHLITATGQRVTLRCSPRSGDLSVYWYQQSLDQGLQFLIQYYNGEERAKGNILERFSAQQFPDLHSELNLSSLELGDSALYFCASSLNNEQFFGPGTRLTVL.

The chain combines TRBV29-1 with TRBJ1-2, with TRBD1 as a possible D gene (5 bases). The length of the CDR3 is 11 residues. CDR1 and CDR2 from the germline V gene are SQVTM and ANQGSEA. V lost 4 bases and J 6 bases, leaving 9 bases between the germline ends. CDR3 sequence (DNA): TGCAGCGTTGTAGCCAGGGATGGCTACACCTTC. Translating it yields CSVVARDGYTF. The full variable domain, completed using reference TRBV29-1 and TRBJ1-2, is SAVISQKPSRDICQRGTSLTIQCQVDSQVTMMFWYRQQPGQSLTLIATANQGSEATYESGFVIDKFPISRPNLTFSTLTVSNMSPEDSSIYLCSVVARDGYTFGSGTRLTVV.

J is TRBJ2-1 and V is TRBV7-3; 13 bases line up with TRBD2. This CDR3 has 16 residues. V lost 5 bases, J lost 3 bases, and 4 bases stayed unmatched. The V gene's germline CDR1 is SGHTA and CDR2 FQGTGA. The CDR3 DNA sequence: TGTGCCAGCAGCCTAGGGACTAGCGGGGACTACAATGAGCAGTTCTTC. Translating gives CASSLGTSGDYNEQFF.

V is TRBV5-1 and J is TRBJ2-7, with D hard to call. CDR1 SGHRS and CDR2 YFSETQ come from the germline V gene. Trimming removed 0 bases at V and 9 bases at J, with 13 bases between. CDR3 length: 13 residues. The CDR3 loop is CASSLDSSYRQYF. DNA for the CDR3: TGCGCCAGCAGCTTGGACAGCTCCTACAGGCAGTACTTC.

The gene calls are TRBV18 and TRBJ1-3, with a tentative D call TRBD1 (5 bases). Trimming left V 6 bases short and J 0 bases short, with 15 bases between. Per the germline V gene, CDR1 is KGHSH and CDR2 is LQKENI. The CDR3 sequence is 16 residues long. Here the CDR3 reads CASSLGTGPSGNTIYF. The CDR3 DNA is TGTGCCAGCTCGCTCGGGACCGGACCCTCTGGAAACACCATATATTTT.

V is TRBV6-1 and J is TRBJ2-1; D might be TRBD2 (6 bases). Trimming stripped 1 base from V and 15 bases from J, with 22 bases between. CDR3 length equals 15 residues. Per the germline V gene, CDR1 is MNHNS and CDR2 is SASEGT. The CDR3 coding sequence is TGTGCCAGCAGTGAAGTGGGTCCGGGAGTGGGGGATCGGTTCTTC. Translation gives CASSEVGPGVGDRFF.

The count of this clone is one. This rearrangement joins TRBV7-2 to TRBJ2-5; 12 positions agree with TRBD2. Per germline, CDR1 SGHTA and CDR2 FQGNSA. The CDR3 spans 15 residues. The J segment lost 5 bases and the V segment lost 3 bases, leaving 4 bases of the junction unmatched. CDR3 DNA: TGTGCCAGCAGCTTCGGACTAGCGGGGAGGGAGACCCAGTACTTC. Its protein product is CASSFGLAGRETQYF.

V and J are TRBV7-9 and TRBJ1-2, with D hard to call. CDR1 is SEHNR, CDR2 FQNEAQ, per germline (reference sequence). V was clipped by 1 base and J by 4 bases, with 4 bases between them. The CDR3 sequence is 12 residues long. Here the CDR3 reads CASSLGIYGYTF. CDR3 nucleotide sequence: TGTGCCAGCAGCTTAGGGATCTATGGCTACACCTTC.

This chain links TRBV5-6 with TRBJ2-7; TRBD2 might be the D (5 bases). Trimming left V 4 bases short and J 0 bases short, with 11 bases between. From germline, CDR1 is SGHDT and CDR2 YYEEEE. The length of the CDR3 is 14 residues. The CDR3 nucleotides read TGTGCCAGCAGCCAACGGGGAACCTCCTACGAGCAGTACTTC. This sequence encodes CASSQRGTSYEQYF.